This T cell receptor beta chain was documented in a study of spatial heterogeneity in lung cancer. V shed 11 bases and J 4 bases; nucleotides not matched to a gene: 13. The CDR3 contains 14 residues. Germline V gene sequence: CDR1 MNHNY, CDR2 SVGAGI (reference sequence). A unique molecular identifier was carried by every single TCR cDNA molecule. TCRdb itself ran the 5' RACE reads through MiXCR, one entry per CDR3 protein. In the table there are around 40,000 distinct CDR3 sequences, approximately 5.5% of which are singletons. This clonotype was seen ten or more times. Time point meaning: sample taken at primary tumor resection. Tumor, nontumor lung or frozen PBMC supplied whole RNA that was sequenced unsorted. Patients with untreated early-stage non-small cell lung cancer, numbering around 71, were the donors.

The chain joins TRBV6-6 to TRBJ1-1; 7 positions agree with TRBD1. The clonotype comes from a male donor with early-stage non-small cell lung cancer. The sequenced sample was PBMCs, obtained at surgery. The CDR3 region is CACEGAEFGTEAFF. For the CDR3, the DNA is TGTGCCTGCGAGGGGGCTGAGTTTGGCACTGAAGCTTTCTTT.